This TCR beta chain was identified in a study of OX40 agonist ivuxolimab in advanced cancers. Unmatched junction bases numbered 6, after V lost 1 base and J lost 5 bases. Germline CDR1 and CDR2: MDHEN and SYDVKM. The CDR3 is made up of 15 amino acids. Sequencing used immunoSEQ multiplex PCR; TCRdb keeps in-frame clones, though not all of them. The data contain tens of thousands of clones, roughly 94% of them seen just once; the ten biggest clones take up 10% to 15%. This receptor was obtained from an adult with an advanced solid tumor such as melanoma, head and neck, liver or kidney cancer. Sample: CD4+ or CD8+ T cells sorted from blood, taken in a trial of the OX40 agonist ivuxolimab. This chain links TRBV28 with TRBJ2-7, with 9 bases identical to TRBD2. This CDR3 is CASSLYSGSPHEQYF. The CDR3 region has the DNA TGTGCCAGCAGTTTATATAGCGGGAGCCCCCACGAGCAGTACTTC.